One and the same sample provided the 14 T cell receptor beta chains below, sequenced in a study of blood T cell repertoires in COVID-19. The table came from immunoSEQ multiplex PCR; TCRdb's copy has only in-frame clones and leaves some out. The repertoire holds some 330,000 clones, with roughly nine tenths as singletons. The material sequenced was peripheral blood. Receptors were obtained from a woman aged 25 to 39 with COVID-19, enrolled during active disease.

The V and J genes are TRBV11-3 and TRBJ1-1; tentative D call: TRBD1 (6 bases). The germline V gene has CDR1 SGHNT and CDR2 YENEEA. V lost 4 bases and J 1 base, leaving 16 bases between the germline ends. The CDR3 sequence is 16 residues long. DNA for the CDR3: TGTGCCAGCAGCTCGTGGGGGCGGTTGGAGAACACTGAAGCTTTCTTT. It is translated as CASSSWGRLENTEAFF.

J is TRBJ2-1 and V is TRBV15; perhaps TRBD2 as D (6 bases). The CDR3 has 14 residues. Trimming pared 8 bases from V and 5 bases from J, leaving 16 bases between. Germline-derived CDR1 and CDR2 are LNHNV and YYDKDF (reference sequence). CDR3 loop: CATWLGLGDNEQFF. The CDR3 DNA follows: TGTGCCACCTGGTTGGGACTGGGGGACAATGAGCAGTTCTTC.

The chain has TRBV19 and TRBJ1-5; no clear D. The V gene lost 4 bases and the J gene lost 8 bases, with 12 bases spanning the gap. Per the germline V gene, CDR1 is LNHDA and CDR2 is SQIVND (reference sequence). This CDR3 comprises 13 residues. The CDR3 spells CASSTGPGEPQHF. For the CDR3, the DNA is TGTGCCAGTAGTACGGGCCCGGGAGAGCCCCAGCATTTT.

The V call is TRBV14, the J call TRBJ1-1; D gene unclear. V shed 0 bases and J shed 4 bases, with 15 bases lying between them. Per the germline V gene, CDR1 is SGHDN and CDR2 is FVKESK. This CDR3 is 16 amino acids long. CDR3 amino acids: CASSQELFVGSTEAFF. In DNA, the CDR3 is TGTGCCAGCAGCCAAGAATTATTTGTGGGGAGCACTGAAGCTTTCTTT.

The chain couples TRBV4-1 to TRBJ2-5; TRBD1 agrees at 7 bases. The CDR3 runs to 14 residues. Per germline, CDR1 MGHRA and CDR2 YSYEKL. V lost 1 base to trimming and J lost 5 bases; unmatched junction nucleotides: 4. The CDR3 DNA reads as TGCGCCAGCAGCCAAGGTCGCAGGGGGGAGACCCAGTACTTC. Its protein product is CASSQGRRGETQYF.

The chain is built from TRBV6-6 and TRBJ1-6; 8 positions agree with TRBD1. The V gene's germline CDR1 is MNHNY and CDR2 SVGAGI (reference sequence). The trim removed 6 bases at V and 3 bases at J, leaving 4 bases unmatched. The CDR3 is 15 amino acids. The CDR3 DNA follows: TGTGCCAGCAGAGGACAGGGAGACTATAATTCACCCCTCCACTTT. The encoded protein is CASRGQGDYNSPLHF.

This sequence joins TRBV2 and TRBJ1-4, with a weak D call TRBD1 (5 bases). This CDR3 has 14 residues. The V end lost 6 bases, the J end lost 5 bases, and 13 bases lay between the germline ends. Germline V gene data show CDR1 as SNHLY and CDR2 as FYNNEI. The CDR3 DNA reads as TGTGCCAGCAGAACTGACAGATACAATGAAAAACTGTTTTTT. Residues: CASRTDRYNEKLFF.

The CDR3 reads CASSSNRGLEPQHF. CDR3 sequence (DNA): TGTGCCAGCAGCTCAAACAGGGGATTAGAGCCCCAGCATTTT. The rearrangement joins TRBV7-8 to TRBJ1-5, with 7 bases matching TRBD1. With 4 bases clipped from V and 8 bases from J, the junction kept 8 bases outside the gene matches. The V gene's germline CDR1 is SGHVS and CDR2 FQNEAQ. The CDR3 totals 14 residues.

This clone was observed a single time. Different DNA sequences within this sample yield the same CDR3. The chain is built from TRBV7-9 and TRBJ1-5; possible D gene TRBD1, 6 bases. Germline loops: CDR1 SEHNR, CDR2 FQNEAQ (reference sequence). Trimming took off 0 bases at V and 3 bases at J, with 9 bases between the two ends. CDR3 length: 15 residues. CDR3 protein: CASSLAGGSNQPQHF. For the CDR3, the DNA is TGTGCCAGCAGCTTAGCAGGGGGATCCAATCAGCCCCAGCATTTT.

CDR3 coding DNA: TGCGCCAGCAGCCAAGAAACCGGGACAGGGGTTCCGTACGAGCAGTACGTC. This codes for CASSQETGTGVPYEQYV. The chain is built from TRBV4-1 and TRBJ2-7; 10 bases are shared with TRBD1. This CDR3 is built from 17 residues. V lost 0 bases to trimming and J lost 4 bases; unmatched junction nucleotides: 9. CDR1 MGHRA and CDR2 YSYEKL come from the germline V gene.

This rearrangement joins TRBV4-1 to TRBJ1-2; D is undetermined. From germline, CDR1 is MGHRA and CDR2 YSYEKL. Trimming pared 0 bases from V and 8 bases from J, leaving 10 bases between. The CDR3 consists of 13 residues. The CDR3 DNA is TGCGCCAGCAGCCAAGATCTAACTAACGGCTACACCTTC. Its protein is CASSQDLTNGYTF.

The genes are TRBV6-1 and TRBJ1-3; D call uncertain. Trimming left V 0 bases short and J 0 bases short, with 9 bases between. There are 16 residues in the CDR3. Germline V gene lookup returns CDR1 MNHNS and CDR2 SASEGT. CDR3 sequence (DNA): TGTGCCAGCAGTGAAGCACGAGTTCCCTCTGGAAACACCATATATTTT. Residues: CASSEARVPSGNTIYF.

This chain connects TRBV10-1 to TRBJ1-1, with TRBD1 matching over 11 bases. V shed 7 bases and J 1 base; nucleotides not matched to a gene: 8. The germline V gene has CDR1 WNHNN and CDR2 SYGVQD (reference sequence). CDR3 size: 16 residues. The CDR3: CASTSDRGRGNTEAFF. For the CDR3, the DNA is TGCGCCAGCACCTCGGACAGGGGGCGAGGGAACACTGAAGCTTTCTTT.

This clone was detected only once. This chain connects TRBV28 to TRBJ2-3; TRBD2 is a possible D gene (7 bases). The CDR3 is 16 residues long. Looked up from germline, CDR1 is MDHEN and CDR2 is SYDVKM. V was clipped by 5 bases and J by 5 bases, with 20 bases between them. CDR3 DNA sequence: TGTGCCAGCAGTCACCCCTCCCGGGGGGCCCAAGATACGCAGTATTTT. Translating gives CASSHPSRGAQDTQYF.